This entry lists 2 T cell receptor beta chains sequenced from one sample in a study of regulatory T cells in long-lasting Graves disease. Time point specified: newly diagnosed GD, antithyroid drugs for less than 3 months. PBMC RNA was the source of the TCR library. The TCR beta library used iRepertoire HTBI primers with Arm-PCR amplification of CDR3. TCRdb called the multiplex PCR reads again in MiXCR, with one record for every CDR3 protein. The repertoire holds approximately 440,000 distinct CDR3 sequences, with about 16% as singletons. The same data also went into a second study, on T cells in Graves' hyperthyroidism and ophthalmopathy.

The material was peripheral blood mononuclear cells (PBMCs), obtained at new diagnosis, from a patient treated with antithyroid drugs. These receptor sequences come from a middle-aged man with Graves disease.

This clonotype was seen at least ten times. The rearrangement joins TRBV18 to TRBJ1-2; D unclear. Looked up from germline, CDR1 is KGHSH and CDR2 is LQKENI. The CDR3 spans 13 residues. Trimming pared 6 bases from V and 0 bases from J, leaving 8 bases between. This chain's CDR3 is CASSPTSNYGYTF. DNA for the CDR3: TGTGCCAGCTCCCCAACCTCTAACTATGGCTACACCTTC.

Points on this clonotype: A much larger clone differs by one base, so this may be a read error. The chain carries TRBV6-2 or TRBV6-3 and TRBJ1-2; a possible D gene is TRBD1 (6 bases). The germline V gene encodes CDR1 MNHEY and CDR2 SVGEGT. The CDR3 runs to 14 residues. Between the trimmed V and J ends, which lost 6 bases and 4 bases, there was a span of 15 bases. CDR3 residues: CASRCSGAGYGYTF. The CDR3 nucleotides are TGTGCCAGCAGGTGCTCGGGGGCCGGCTATGGCTACACCTTC.